The 20 T cell receptor beta chains listed next were all sequenced from one sample in a study of human T cells and chemical hapten exposure. TCRdb reprocessed the RACE reads via MiXCR and lists one record per CDR3 protein. The top ten hold less than 9% of the sample, which has around 350,000 distinct CDR3 sequences, about 5% seen once. The time point is: pre-sensitization, week 0. Indicated treatment: therapeutic diphenylcyclopropenone sensitization with weekly scalp DPC. The specimen comprised whole blood, sampled in connection with sensitization to the hapten diphenylcyclopropenone (DPC). The receptors shown here come from a woman between 18 and 29 years old with alopecia areata. Some clones in this sample may be carry-over from other donors' samples.

The chain couples TRBV3-1 to TRBJ1-4, with D maybe TRBD1 (6 bases). Germline V gene sequence: CDR1 LGHDT, CDR2 YNNKEL (reference sequence). The CDR3 is 14 amino acids. Trimming stripped 0 bases from V and 13 bases from J, with 15 bases between. The DNA for the CDR3 is TGTGCCAGCAGCCAAGAGGGACACCGGATGGGACTGTTTTTT. This translates into CASSQEGHRMGLFF.

This clonotype was found a few times. The gene calls are TRBV6-2 or TRBV6-3 and TRBJ2-2; D not certain. Germline V gene sequence: CDR1 MNHEY, CDR2 SVGEGT. V lost 3 bases and J lost 8, with 10 bases in between. This CDR3 is 13 amino acids long. The CDR3 spells CASSYLRAGELFF. The CDR3, as DNA: TGTGCCAGCAGTTATCTCCGCGCAGGGGAGCTGTTTTTT.

J is TRBJ2-3 and V is TRBV12-3 or TRBV12-4, with D maybe TRBD1 (5 bases). V gave up 2 bases and J gave up 0 bases, with 9 bases separating them. This CDR3 has 15 amino acids. CDR3 in amino acids: CASSLYPGSTDTQYF. CDR3 DNA: TGTGCCAGCAGTTTATACCCAGGGAGCACAGATACGCAGTATTTT.

This clonotype has more than one count but fewer than ten. The rearrangement joins TRBV7-2 to TRBJ2-3; no definite D call. The CDR3 length is 15 residues. Looked up from germline, CDR1 is SGHTA and CDR2 is FQGNSA. Trimming stripped 3 bases from V and 0 bases from J, with 10 bases between. The CDR3 loop is CASSFDITSTDTQYF. In DNA, the CDR3 is TGTGCCAGCAGCTTCGACATCACTAGCACAGATACGCAGTATTTT.

The CDR3 bases are TGCAGTGCTACTGGCCTGGAGACCCAGTACTTC. Encoded protein: CSATGLETQYF. J is TRBJ2-5 and V is TRBV20-1; D unclear. The CDR3 runs to 11 residues. Germline CDR1 reads DFQATT; CDR2 reads SNEGSKA (reference sequence). V was shortened by 4 bases and J by 5 bases, with 8 bases between the two germline ends.

This clonotype was counted between two and nine times. This rearrangement joins TRBV10-3 to TRBJ1-1, with D possibly being TRBD1 (6 bases). The CDR3 runs 14 residues. V was trimmed by 6 bases and J by 4 bases, leaving 15 bases between them. Germline V lookup: CDR1 ENHRY, CDR2 SYGVKD. The CDR3 protein is CAIRGAPGPTEAFF. The DNA for the CDR3 is TGTGCCATCAGGGGGGCCCCGGGACCCACTGAAGCTTTCTTT.

This chain joins TRBV3-1 and TRBJ1-1; D is uncertain. V lost 4 bases and J 0 bases, leaving 15 bases between the germline ends. Per the germline V gene, CDR1 is LGHDT and CDR2 is YNNKEL (reference sequence). This CDR3 region has 16 residues. CDR3 region: CASSPYAWVMNTEAFF. The CDR3 nucleotides are TGTGCCAGCAGCCCCTACGCCTGGGTCATGAACACTGAAGCTTTCTTT.

This clonotype was detected ten times or more. The chain is built from TRBV6-2 or TRBV6-3 and TRBJ2-2; perhaps D is TRBD1 or TRBD2 (6 bases each). The CDR3 contains 15 residues. Trimming left V 5 bases short and J 5 bases short, with 15 bases between. Germline CDR1 MNHEY, CDR2 SVGEGT. CDR3 in amino acids: CASSVRTGRTGELFF. In DNA form, the CDR3 reads TGTGCCAGCAGTGTACGTACAGGGAGGACCGGGGAGCTGTTTTTT.

J is TRBJ2-3 and V is TRBV2, with 8 bases lining up with TRBD1. Germline V gene lookup returns CDR1 SNHLY and CDR2 FYNNEI. V lost 4 bases, J lost 3 bases, and 9 bases stayed unmatched. The CDR3 consists of 16 residues. The CDR3 coding sequence is TGTGCCAGCAGTGGAGGACAGGGCCCGATTACAGATACGCAGTATTTT. Translated: CASSGGQGPITDTQYF.

The table lists this clonotype with a few counts. The J gene is TRBJ2-7, the V gene TRBV2; 8 nucleotides agree with TRBD1. The trim removed 8 bases at V and 3 bases at J, leaving 6 bases unmatched. Germline V gives CDR1 SNHLY, CDR2 FYNNEI. The CDR3 consists of 13 residues. The CDR3 sequence is CASFQGQDYEQYF. The CDR3, as DNA: TGTGCCAGCTTCCAGGGACAGGACTACGAGCAGTACTTC.

Notes on this clonotype: The junction does not match germline at one end; this may be a read error. The chain joins TRBV2 to TRBJ2-1, with TRBD2 identical over 7 bases. This CDR3 is 15 amino acids long. The germline gives CDR1 SNHLY, CDR2 FYNNEI. Written as DNA, the CDR3 is TGTGCCAGCAGCCTCTCTAGCGGTGTCTACAATGAGCTGTTCTTC. Translating it yields CASSLSSGVYNELFF.

This clonotype has a count of ten or more. The chain links TRBV7-9 to TRBJ1-5, with TRBD1 matching 7 bases. CDR1 and CDR2 from the germline V gene are SEHNR and FQNEAQ (reference sequence). Germline trimming cut 5 bases from V and 11 bases from J; bases unmatched to any gene: 18. The CDR3 loop spans 16 amino acids. CDR3 sequence reads: CASSPARDSRWEAQHF. The CDR3 DNA reads as TGTGCCAGCAGCCCCGCCCGGGACAGCCGTTGGGAAGCCCAGCATTTT.

There are many counts of this clonotype. The V gene is TRBV7-3, the J gene TRBJ2-7; 7 positions match TRBD1. Germline CDR1 reads SGHTA; CDR2 reads FQGTGA. This CDR3 has 14 residues. The V and J ends lost 5 bases and 7 bases, in that order; junction bases with no gene match: 11. In nucleotides, the CDR3 is TGTGCCAGCAGCCCCGGACAGGCGCATTGGGAGCAGTACTTC. Protein sequence: CASSPGQAHWEQYF.

This chain links TRBV6-5 with TRBJ2-3; TRBD2 matches 10 bases. Germline trimming cut 0 bases from V and 2 bases from J; bases unmatched to any gene: 8. This CDR3 region has 18 residues. CDR1 and CDR2 from the germline V gene are MNHEY and SVGAGI. As DNA, the CDR3 is TGTGCCAGCAGTTACTCTTATAAAGCGGGGGGGAACACAGATACGCAGTATTTT. Its protein product is CASSYSYKAGGNTDTQYF.

J is TRBJ1-1 and V is TRBV5-1; perhaps TRBD1 as D (6 bases). CDR1 SGHRS and CDR2 YFSETQ come from the germline V gene. V dropped 1 base and J dropped 4 bases, with 14 bases sitting between them. This CDR3 is 15 amino acids long. CDR3 in amino acids: CASSLSAGAATEAFF. The CDR3 DNA is TGCGCCAGCAGCTTGTCTGCGGGGGCGGCCACTGAAGCTTTCTTT.

This clonotype was detected many times. The chain recombines TRBV10-3 with TRBJ1-1; D remains unclear. This CDR3 is built from 15 residues. CDR1 is ENHRY, CDR2 SYGVKD, per germline. V was pared by 5 bases and J by 4 bases, with 17 bases between. In nucleotides, the CDR3 is TGTGCCATCAGTCCCTTACTACAACGAGGCACTGAAGCTTTCTTT. Protein: CAISPLLQRGTEAFF.

This clonotype was found a few times. The gene calls are TRBV7-9 and TRBJ1-5, with 9 nucleotides matching TRBD1. V was clipped by 4 bases and J by 1 base; unmatched bases: 11. Germline V CDR1 and CDR2: SEHNR, FQNEAQ (reference sequence). The CDR3 is 18 amino acids. As DNA, the CDR3 is TGTGCCAGCAGCTCCCGGGACAGGGAGGAGGCGAGCAATCAGCCCCAGCATTTT. Its protein is CASSSRDREEASNQPQHF.

Many counts were recorded for this clonotype. This chain connects TRBV20-1 to TRBJ2-5; 9 bases line up with TRBD2. The J segment lost 2 bases and the V segment lost 0 bases, leaving 7 bases of the junction unmatched. From germline, CDR1 is DFQATT and CDR2 SNEGSKA (reference sequence). This CDR3 is 16 amino acids long. The CDR3 here is CSARDYSGGLQETQYF. The CDR3 region has the DNA TGCAGTGCTAGAGATTATAGCGGGGGCCTACAAGAGACCCAGTACTTC.

The J gene is TRBJ2-1, the V gene TRBV6-4, with a weak D call TRBD2 (6 bases). CDR3 size: 16 residues. Germline CDR1 is MRHNA and CDR2 is SNTAGT. The V end lost 7 bases, the J end lost 5 bases, and 21 bases lay between the germline ends. The CDR3 nucleotides read TGTGCCAGCACTTATTGGGACTCAAAGCACCACAATGAGCAGTTCTTC. Translation: CASTYWDSKHHNEQFF.

The chain couples TRBV18 to TRBJ1-5; D uncertain. V lost 0 bases, J lost 1 base, and 13 bases lay in between. Germline V gene lookup returns CDR1 KGHSH and CDR2 LQKENI. The CDR3 is made up of 17 amino acids. This chain's CDR3 is CASSPPSLTRSNQPQHF. In DNA form, the CDR3 reads TGTGCCAGCTCACCACCCAGCCTGACCCGAAGCAATCAGCCCCAGCATTTT.